What follows describes a single TCR beta chain. Its antigen remains unknown. The sample is drawn from a study of radiotherapy plus CTLA-4 blockade in lung cancer. Overall study context: Disease control was seen in 25% to 40% of patients, objective responses in about 19%. Notes on the study in general: Tumor-derived TCR clones expanded in blood after radiotherapy plus ipilimumab.

Germline V gives CDR1 MNHNS, CDR2 SASEGT. V lost 6 bases to trimming and J lost 0 bases, with 2 bases between them. This CDR3 spans 12 amino acids. Sequencing was performed with immunoSEQ multiplex PCR; in TCRdb, only in-frame clones are kept and a portion is missing. The profile shows 49,000 or so clones, about 72% of them singletons. The sample consisted of peripheral blood, taken from a patient treated with radiotherapy plus ipilimumab. The gene calls are TRBV6-1 and TRBJ1-4; D remains ambiguous. The origin of this receptor is a human donor with non-small cell lung cancer who had stable disease on radiotherapy plus ipilimumab. The chain's CDR3 is CASRATNEKLFF. In nucleotides, the CDR3 is TGTGCCAGCAGAGCAACTAATGAAAAACTGTTTTTT.